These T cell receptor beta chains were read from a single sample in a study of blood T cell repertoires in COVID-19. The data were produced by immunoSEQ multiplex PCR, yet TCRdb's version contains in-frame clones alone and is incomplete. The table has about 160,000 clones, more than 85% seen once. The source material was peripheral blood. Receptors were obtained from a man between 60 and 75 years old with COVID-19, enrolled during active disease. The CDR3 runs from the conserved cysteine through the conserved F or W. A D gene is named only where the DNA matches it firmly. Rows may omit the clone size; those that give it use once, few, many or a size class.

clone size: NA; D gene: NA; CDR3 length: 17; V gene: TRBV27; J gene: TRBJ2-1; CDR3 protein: CASSLPPPGAGLNEQFF; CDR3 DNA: TGTGCCAGCAGTTTACCTCCCCCCGGAGCCGGACTCAATGAGCAGTTCTTC
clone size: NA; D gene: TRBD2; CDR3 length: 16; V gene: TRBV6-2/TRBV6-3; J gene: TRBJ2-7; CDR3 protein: CASSFWTSGNSYEQYF; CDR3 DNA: TGTGCCAGCAGTTTTTGGACTAGCGGGAACTCCTACGAGCAGTACTTC
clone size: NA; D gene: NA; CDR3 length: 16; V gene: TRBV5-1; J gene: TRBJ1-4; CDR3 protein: CASSPGQNPSNEKLFF; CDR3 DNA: TGCGCCAGCAGTCCGGGACAAAACCCGTCGAATGAAAAACTGTTTTTT
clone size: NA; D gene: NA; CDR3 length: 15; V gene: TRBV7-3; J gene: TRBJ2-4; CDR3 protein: CASSPSTGAKNIQYF; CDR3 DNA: TGTGCCAGCAGCCCTTCCACAGGAGCCAAAAACATTCAGTACTTC
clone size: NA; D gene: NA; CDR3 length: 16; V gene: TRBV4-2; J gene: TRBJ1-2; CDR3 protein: CASSQEVSARTYGYTF; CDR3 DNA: TGTGCCAGCAGCCAAGAAGTCTCAGCGCGTACCTATGGCTACACCTTC
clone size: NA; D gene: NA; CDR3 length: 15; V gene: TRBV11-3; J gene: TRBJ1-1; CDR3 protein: CASRLGPGVNTEAFF; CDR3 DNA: TGTGCCAGCAGGCTAGGTCCAGGGGTAAACACTGAAGCTTTCTTT
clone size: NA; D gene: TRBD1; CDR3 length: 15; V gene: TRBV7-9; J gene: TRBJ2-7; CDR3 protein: CASSQQVGQDHEQYF; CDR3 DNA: TGTGCCAGCAGCCAACAGGTGGGACAGGACCACGAGCAGTACTTC
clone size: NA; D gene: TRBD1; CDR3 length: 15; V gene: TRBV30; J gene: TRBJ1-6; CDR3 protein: CAWSVQGAFNSPLHF; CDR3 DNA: TGTGCCTGGAGTGTACAGGGGGCCTTCAATTCACCCCTCCACTTT
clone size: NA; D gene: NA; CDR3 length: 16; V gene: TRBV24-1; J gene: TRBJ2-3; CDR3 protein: CATSDLPGTSTDTQYF; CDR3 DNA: TGTGCCACCAGTGATTTACCCGGGACTAGCACAGATACGCAGTATTTT
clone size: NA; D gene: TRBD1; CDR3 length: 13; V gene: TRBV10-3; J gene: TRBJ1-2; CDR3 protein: CAMQQQGARGYTF; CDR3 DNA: TGTGCCATGCAACAACAGGGGGCCCGAGGCTACACCTTC
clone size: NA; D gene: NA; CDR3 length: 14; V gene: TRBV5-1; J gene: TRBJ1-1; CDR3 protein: CASSLATVNTEAFF; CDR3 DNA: TGCGCCAGCAGCTTGGCCACGGTGAACACTGAAGCTTTCTTT
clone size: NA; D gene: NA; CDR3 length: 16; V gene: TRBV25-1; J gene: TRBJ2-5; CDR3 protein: CASSELGGISQETQYF; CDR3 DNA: TGTGCCAGCAGTGAATTGGGGGGTATCAGCCAAGAGACCCAGTACTTC
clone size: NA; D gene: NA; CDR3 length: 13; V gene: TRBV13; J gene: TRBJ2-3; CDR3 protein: CASSTSSTDTQYF; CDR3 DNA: TGTGCCAGCAGCACATCTAGCACAGATACGCAGTATTTT
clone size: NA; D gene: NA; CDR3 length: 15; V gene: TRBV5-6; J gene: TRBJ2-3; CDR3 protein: CASSSRLTSTDTQYF; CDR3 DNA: TGTGCCAGCAGCTCCCGACTAACTAGCACAGATACGCAGTATTTT
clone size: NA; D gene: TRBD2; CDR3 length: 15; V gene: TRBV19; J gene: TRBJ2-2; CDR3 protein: CASSIGGRRTGELFF; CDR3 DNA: TGTGCCAGTAGTATAGGCGGGAGGAGGACCGGGGAGCTGTTTTTT
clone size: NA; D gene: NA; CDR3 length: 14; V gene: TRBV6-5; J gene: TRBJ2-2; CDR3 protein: CASEVGQMTGELFF; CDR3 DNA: TGTGCATCAGAGGTTGGTCAAATGACCGGGGAGCTGTTTTTT
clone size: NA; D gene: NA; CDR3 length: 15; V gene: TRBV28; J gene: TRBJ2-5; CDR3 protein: CASGWSPSRQETQYF; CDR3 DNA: TGTGCCAGCGGGTGGAGCCCCAGCCGCCAAGAGACCCAGTACTTC
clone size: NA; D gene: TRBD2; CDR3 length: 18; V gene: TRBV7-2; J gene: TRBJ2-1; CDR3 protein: CASSLAGTSGSSYNEQFF; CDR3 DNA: TGTGCCAGCAGCTTAGCCGGGACTAGCGGGAGCTCCTACAATGAGCAGTTCTTC
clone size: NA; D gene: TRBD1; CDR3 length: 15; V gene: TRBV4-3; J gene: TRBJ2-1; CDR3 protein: CASSQEFRGKNEQFF; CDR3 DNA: TGCGCCAGCAGCCAAGAGTTCAGGGGGAAGAATGAGCAGTTCTTC
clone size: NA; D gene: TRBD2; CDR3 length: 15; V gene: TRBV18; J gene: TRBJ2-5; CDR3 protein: CASSPPSGREETQYF; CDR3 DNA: TGTGCCAGCTCACCACCTAGCGGGAGGGAAGAGACCCAGTACTTC
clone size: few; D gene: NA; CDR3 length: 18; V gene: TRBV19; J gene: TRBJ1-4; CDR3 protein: CASSILQYLETTNEKLFF; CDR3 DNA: TGTGCCAGTAGTATTCTCCAGTATCTAGAAACAACTAATGAAAAACTGTTTTTT
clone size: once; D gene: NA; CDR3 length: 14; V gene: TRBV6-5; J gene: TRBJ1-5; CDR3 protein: CASASGAQNQPQHF; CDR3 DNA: TGTGCCAGCGCCTCAGGGGCCCAAAATCAGCCCCAGCATTTT
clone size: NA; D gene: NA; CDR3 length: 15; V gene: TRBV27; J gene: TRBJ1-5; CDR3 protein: CASSLQGLSNQPQHF; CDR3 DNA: TGTGCCAGCAGTTTACAGGGGCTTAGCAATCAGCCCCAGCATTTT
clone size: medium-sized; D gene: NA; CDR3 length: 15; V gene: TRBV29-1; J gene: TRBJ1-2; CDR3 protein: CSVEGTGRGNYGYTF; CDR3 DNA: TGCAGCGTTGAAGGGACGGGACGGGGGAACTATGGCTACACCTTC
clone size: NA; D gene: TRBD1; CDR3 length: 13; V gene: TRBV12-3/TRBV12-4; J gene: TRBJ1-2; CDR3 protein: CASRIQGVGGYTF; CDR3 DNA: TGTGCCAGCAGGATACAGGGGGTCGGAGGCTACACCTTC
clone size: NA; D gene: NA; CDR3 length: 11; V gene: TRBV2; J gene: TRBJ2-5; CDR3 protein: CASGSEETQYF; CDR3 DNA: TGTGCCAGCGGAAGCGAAGAGACCCAGTACTTC